This T cell receptor (beta chain) was documented in a study of blood T cell repertoires in COVID-19. Authors' methods: Estimates of nucleated cell counts were drawn from the amplification of reference gene primers. Assay used: immunoSEQ multiplex PCR; TCRdb lists only in-frame clones, some missing. The D gene and trimming were derived from the DNA, and the V and J assignments and clone size from that table. The sample contains about 230,000 clones, under 90% of which appear only once. CDR1 is KGHDR and CDR2 is SFDVKD in the germline V gene. V shed 1 base and J shed 7 bases, with 12 bases lying between them. This CDR3 spans 14 amino acids.

This receptor was taken from a middle-aged man with COVID-19, enrolled during active disease. The chain employs TRBV24-1 and TRBJ1-2; a weak D match, TRBD1 (6 bases). Sequencing was done on a sample of peripheral blood. In DNA, the CDR3 is TGTGCCACCAGTGATTTCCGGGGGGCAAGTGGCTACACCTTC. It is translated as CATSDFRGASGYTF.